The sample holds many counts of the clone carrying this TCR beta chain. Its antigen is not known. The data were taken from a study of CD8 T cells in ankylosing spondylitis. Libraries of TCR beta came from quantitative 5'-RACE with molecular barcodes. From the 5' RACE reads, TCRdb called clonotypes with MiXCR, one entry per CDR3 protein. In the table there are some 250,000 distinct CDR3 sequences, 7.5% to 9% of which are singletons. Study-wide findings and caveats: Relatively rare in peripheral blood, disease-linked clones were also CD8+. Several highly homologous variants made up a TCR beta motif that seemed to typify ankylosing spondylitis blood.

J gave up 2 bases and V 4 bases, and 10 bases lay outside the gene matches. The CDR3 length is 16 residues. Germline V gene lookup returns CDR1 SGDLS and CDR2 YYNGEE. Specimen: blood, either unsorted or a sorted T cell fraction (not recorded which). The chain couples TRBV9 to TRBJ2-3; 7 positions match TRBD1. This TCR was sampled from a male donor with ankylosing spondylitis or in good health (not recorded which). In DNA form, the CDR3 reads TGTGCCAGCAGCAACCGACAGGGAGCGGACACAGATACGCAGTATTTT. This translates into CASSNRQGADTDTQYF.